The 30 T cell receptor beta chains below were found in one sample sequenced in a study of shared clonotypes between healthy human individuals. Only in-frame clones appear in the TCRdb table, and some are missing; sequencing was by immunoSEQ multiplex PCR. The table has around 430,000 clones, roughly three quarters seen once. The sequenced sample consisted of PBMCs. The receptors were gathered from a woman between 40 and 55 years old in good health. Some clones in this sample may be carry-over from other donors' samples.

In its sample, this clone was seen a few times. V is TRBV19 and J is TRBJ2-7, with 9 positions matching TRBD2. V gave up 6 bases and J gave up 6 bases; unmatched junction bases: 6. CDR3 length: 13 amino acids. CDR1 is LNHDA and CDR2 is SQIVND in the germline V gene (reference sequence). The CDR3, as DNA: TGTGCCAGTAGCCGTAGCGGGAGTGCCGAGCAGTACTTC. Protein: CASSRSGSAEQYF.

This clone was detected many times. The chain joins TRBV4-3 to TRBJ2-2, with D unresolved. Germline V lookup: CDR1 LGHNA, CDR2 YSLEER. The CDR3 totals 14 residues. Trimming shortened V by 0 bases and J by 4 bases, and 6 bases separated the two germline ends. CDR3 coding DNA: TGCGCCAGCAGCCAAGATATGGGCACCGGGGAGCTGTTTTTT. Protein sequence: CASSQDMGTGELFF.

The rearrangement uses TRBV9 and TRBJ2-2; no definite D call. CDR1 SGDLS and CDR2 YYNGEE come from the germline V gene. The V gene lost 0 bases and the J gene lost 6 bases, with 6 bases spanning the gap. This CDR3 has 13 amino acids. CDR3 amino acids: CASSVDGAGELFF. The CDR3 DNA reads TGTGCCAGCAGCGTAGATGGTGCCGGGGAGCTGTTTTTT. Full variable domain (remainder filled in from reference TRBV9 and TRBJ2-2): DSGVTQTPKHLITATGQRVTLRCSPRSGDLSVYWYQQSLDQGLQFLIQYYNGEERAKGNILERFSAQQFPDLHSELNLSSLELGDSALYFCASSVDGAGELFFGEGSRLTVL.

In its sample, this clone was seen once. The gene calls are TRBV2 and TRBJ1-2; D is perhaps TRBD1 (5 bases). This CDR3 has 18 residues. In germline, CDR1 is SNHLY, CDR2 FYNNEI. V lost 0 bases and J lost 0, with 17 bases in between. As DNA, the CDR3 is TGTGCCAGCAGTGAAGCGGACCGGGCAGGGCCGGCTAACTATGGCTACACCTTC. Translation gives CASSEADRAGPANYGYTF.

The rearrangement joins TRBV15 to TRBJ2-3; maybe TRBD2 (6 bases). Trimming pared 0 bases from V and 14 bases from J, leaving 15 bases between. In germline, CDR1 is LNHNV, CDR2 YYDKDF (reference sequence). The CDR3 is 13 amino acids. The CDR3 sequence is CATSRDMGTPLYF. CDR3 bases: TGTGCCACCAGCAGAGATATGGGGACTCCCTTGTATTTT.

V gene TRBV4-3 combines with J gene TRBJ2-1; 10 bases agree with TRBD2. With V trimmed by 0 bases and J by 15 bases, 11 bases remained unmatched. This CDR3 region has 15 residues. Germline V lookup: CDR1 LGHNA, CDR2 YSLEER. For the CDR3, the DNA is TGCGCCAGCAGCCAAGAGGCTAGCGGGAGAGGCGGTCTGTTCTTC. Translating gives CASSQEASGRGGLFF.

The sample holds a few counts of this clone. The rearrangement joins TRBV15 to TRBJ1-3, with D maybe TRBD1 (6 bases). Between the trimmed V and J ends, which lost 0 bases and 0 bases, there was a span of 9 bases. The V gene's germline CDR1 is LNHNV and CDR2 YYDKDF (reference sequence). The CDR3 is made up of 16 amino acids. The CDR3 sequence is CATSRDAGASGNTIYF. CDR3 nucleotide sequence: TGTGCCACCAGCAGAGATGCGGGGGCCTCTGGAAACACCATATATTTT.

This chain links TRBV25-1 with TRBJ2-5, with D perhaps TRBD1 (5 bases). The length of the CDR3 is 15 residues. V gave up 0 bases and J gave up 1 base, with 9 bases separating them. CDR1 is MGHDK, CDR2 SYGVNS, per germline. The CDR3 loop is CASSEYRQSQETQYF. As DNA, the CDR3 is TGTGCCAGCAGTGAATATAGACAGAGCCAAGAGACCCAGTACTTC.

This clone was seen at least ten times. At the DNA level, this CDR3 is encoded by other sequences in the same sample as well. The chain couples TRBV28 to TRBJ2-5; 10 bases map to TRBD1. Germline CDR1 and CDR2: MDHEN and SYDVKM. The ends lost 3 bases at V and 3 bases at J; junction bases unmatched: 4. The CDR3 has 15 amino acids. The CDR3 sequence: CASSLPGTGEETQYF. The CDR3, as DNA: TGTGCCAGCAGTTTGCCAGGGACAGGGGAAGAGACCCAGTACTTC. The full variable domain, in which reference TRBV28 and TRBJ2-5 provide the parts outside the CDR3, is DVKVTQSSRYLVKRTGEKVFLECVQDMDHENMFWYRQDPGLGLRLIYFSYDVKMKEKGDIPEGYSVSREKKERFSLILESASTNQTSMYLCASSLPGTGEETQYFGPGTRLLVL.

The chain joins TRBV18 to TRBJ1-5, with D perhaps matching TRBD1 (5 bases). V shed 4 bases and J shed 8 bases, with 18 bases lying between them. CDR1 and CDR2 (germline): KGHSH, LQKENI. This CDR3 comprises 15 residues. The CDR3 here is CASSQGPFDEKPQHF. As DNA, the CDR3 is TGTGCCAGCTCACAGGGACCCTTCGATGAAAAGCCCCAGCATTTT.

This clone was picked up many times. The gene calls are TRBV6-4 and TRBJ2-1; tentative D call: TRBD1 (6 bases). Trimming shortened V by 6 bases and J by 4 bases, and 10 bases separated the two germline ends. The CDR3 totals 13 residues. Germline V gene data show CDR1 as MRHNA and CDR2 as SNTAGT. CDR3 DNA sequence: TGTGCCAGCAGCCCTGACAGGTACAATGAGCAGTTCTTC. As protein: CASSPDRYNEQFF.

The chain uses TRBV7-9 and TRBJ2-7, with a tentative D call TRBD2 (6 bases). CDR3 length: 13 residues. The germline V gene encodes CDR1 SEHNR and CDR2 FQNEAQ (reference sequence). V was shortened by 5 bases and J by 5 bases, with 13 bases between the two germline ends. The CDR3 region has the DNA TGTGCCAGCAGCCGGAGGGGCCTCGACGAGCAGTACTTC. It specifies CASSRRGLDEQYF. Looking up the rest from reference TRBV7-9 and TRBJ2-7 gives the full variable domain: DTGVSQNPRHKITKRGQNVTFRCDPISEHNRLYWYRQTLGQGPEFLTYFQNEAQLEKSRLLSDRFSAERPKGSFSTLEIQRTEQGDSAMYLCASSRRGLDEQYFGPGTRLTVT.

The CDR3 protein is CASSPRTGSVTQYF. CDR3 coding DNA: TGTGCCAGCAGCCCAAGGACAGGGTCCGTGACCCAGTACTTC. This rearrangement joins TRBV7-3 to TRBJ2-5, with 8 positions matching TRBD1. CDR3 size: 14 residues. Germline V CDR1 and CDR2: SGHTA, FQGTGA. The trim removed 5 bases at V and 7 bases at J, leaving 9 bases unmatched. Complete variable domain (other parts from reference TRBV7-3 and TRBJ2-5): GAGVSQTPSNKVTEKGKYVELRCDPISGHTALYWYRQSLGQGPEFLIYFQGTGAADDSGLPNDRFFAVRPEGSVSTLKIQRTERGDSAVYLCASSPRTGSVTQYFGPGTRLLVL.

The chain is built from TRBV15 and TRBJ1-4, with 11 bases matching TRBD1. Germline assignment: CDR1 LNHNV and CDR2 YYDKDF (reference sequence). This CDR3 has 14 residues. V lost 3 bases and J lost 7; bases outside the gene matches: 1. The CDR3 DNA reads as TGTGCCACCAGCAGTGGGACAGGGGGTGAAAAACTGTTTTTT. This codes for CATSSGTGGEKLFF.

The rearrangement links TRBV30 to TRBJ1-6, with TRBD1 matching 8 bases. V shed 5 bases, J shed 9 bases, and the junction held 6 bases outside the gene matches. This CDR3 is 13 amino acids long. The germline V gene has CDR1 GTSNPN and CDR2 SVGIG (reference sequence). The CDR3 DNA is TGTGCCTGGGGAGACAGGGGTCTTTCACCCCTCCACTTT. This translates into CAWGDRGLSPLHF.

The V gene is TRBV5-1, the J gene TRBJ2-1; 10 positions match TRBD2. CDR1 and CDR2 from the germline V gene are SGHRS and YFSETQ. V lost 7 bases and J lost 4; bases outside the gene matches: 5. This CDR3 is built from 14 residues. The CDR3 DNA reads TGCGCCAGCTCACTAGCGGGGACTTACAATGAGCAGTTCTTC. This gives the protein CASSLAGTYNEQFF.

Comment on this clone: Other nucleotide sequences from this sample produce the same CDR3. The chain is built from TRBV28 and TRBJ1-5; unclear D gene. Germline V gives CDR1 MDHEN, CDR2 SYDVKM. This CDR3 is 14 amino acids long. With 3 bases removed from V and 0 bases from J, the gap between germline ends came to 6 bases. CDR3 bases: TGTGCCAGCAGTTTTGGCGGTAGCAATCAGCCCCAGCATTTT. It specifies CASSFGGSNQPQHF. Together with reference TRBV28 and TRBJ1-5, the CDR3 gives the full variable domain: DVKVTQSSRYLVKRTGEKVFLECVQDMDHENMFWYRQDPGLGLRLIYFSYDVKMKEKGDIPEGYSVSREKKERFSLILESASTNQTSMYLCASSFGGSNQPQHFGDGTRLSIL.

There are a few counts of this clone. The chain links TRBV2 to TRBJ1-5; no definite D call. The germline gives CDR1 SNHLY, CDR2 FYNNEI. The V end was cut by 2 bases, the J end by 1 base, with 12 bases between. This CDR3 contains 16 residues. The CDR3 DNA follows: TGTGCCAGCAGTGAACTCGGCGAAGGGAGCAATCAGCCCCAGCATTTT. It yields the protein CASSELGEGSNQPQHF.

The rearrangement links TRBV27 to TRBJ2-3; TRBD2 aligns across 15 bases. Germline V gene sequence: CDR1 MNHEY, CDR2 SMNVEV (reference sequence). This CDR3 comprises 16 residues. Trimming removed 4 bases from V and 5 bases from J; junction bases left unmatched: 4. In DNA form, the CDR3 reads TGTGCCAGCAGTTCGCCGGGACTAGCGGGAGGAGATACGCAGTATTTT. Translating it yields CASSSPGLAGGDTQYF.

This sequence joins TRBV5-1 and TRBJ2-7; 12 bases are shared with TRBD2. The junction had 4 bases not matched to a gene; V was cut back by 1 base and J by 2 bases. Germline V gives CDR1 SGHRS, CDR2 YFSETQ. The CDR3 runs to 16 residues. CDR3: CASSLLAGGPAYEQYF. The CDR3 coding sequence is TGCGCCAGCAGCTTGCTAGCGGGAGGGCCTGCCTACGAGCAGTACTTC.

The chain carries TRBV19 and TRBJ1-2; TRBD1 matches at 9 bases. CDR3 length: 15 residues. Germline V gene lookup returns CDR1 LNHDA and CDR2 SQIVND (reference sequence). J lost 5 bases, V lost 4 bases, and 8 bases had no gene match. The CDR3 loop reads CASSTPTGGTYGYTF. The CDR3 DNA is TGTGCCAGTAGTACCCCGACAGGGGGGACTTATGGCTACACCTTC.

The chain is built from TRBV5-4 and TRBJ2-3; 8 bases agree with TRBD2. V lost 5 bases, J lost 2 bases, and 13 bases stayed unmatched. The CDR3 has 17 residues. The V gene's germline CDR1 is SGHNT and CDR2 YYREEE (reference sequence). The CDR3 sequence is CASSRALSGINTDTQYF. CDR3 sequence (DNA): TGTGCCAGCAGTCGAGCCCTTAGCGGGATAAACACAGATACGCAGTATTTT.

The CDR3 DNA sequence: TGCGCCAGCAGCTTGGGGATGGCCGGGGAAGCTTTCTTT. Translated, it gives CASSLGMAGEAFF. This sequence joins TRBV5-1 and TRBJ1-1; no clear D gene. Germline V gene data show CDR1 as SGHRS and CDR2 as YFSETQ. V dropped 0 bases and J dropped 8 bases, with 11 bases sitting between them. This CDR3 is 13 amino acids long.

This chain connects TRBV30 to TRBJ1-2, with D tentatively TRBD1 (5 bases). This CDR3 has 12 amino acids. CDR1 and CDR2 (germline): GTSNPN, SVGIG (reference sequence). V lost 8 bases, J lost 2 bases, and 12 bases lay in between. CDR3 sequence reads: CAGNPGNYGYTF. DNA for the CDR3: TGTGCCGGGAACCCAGGGAACTATGGCTACACCTTC.

This sequence joins TRBV9 and TRBJ1-3; TRBD1 aligns across 9 bases. The CDR3 is made up of 17 amino acids. Germline values: CDR1 SGDLS, CDR2 YYNGEE. Trimming removed 0 bases from V and 4 bases from J; junction bases left unmatched: 8. The CDR3 region is CASSVDPRTGVGNTIYF. The CDR3 coding sequence is TGTGCCAGCAGCGTAGATCCTCGGACAGGGGTCGGAAACACCATATATTTT.

The chain links TRBV5-1 to TRBJ2-7; D is possibly TRBD2 (5 bases). Trimming took 3 bases from V and 1 from J, leaving 8 bases between them. The CDR3 length is 13 residues. The germline gives CDR1 SGHRS, CDR2 YFSETQ. The CDR3 nucleotides are TGCGCCAGCAGCTGGGAGAGATCCTACGAGCAGTACTTC. Translated: CASSWERSYEQYF.

The chain links TRBV29-1 to TRBJ2-7, with 12 bases identical to TRBD2. V was clipped by 4 bases and J by 4 bases; unmatched bases: 5. CDR3 size: 14 residues. Germline CDR1 SQVTM, CDR2 ANQGSEA. CDR3 sequence: CSVVLAGGPYEQYF. CDR3 sequence (DNA): TGCAGCGTTGTACTAGCGGGAGGTCCGTACGAGCAGTACTTC.

J is TRBJ2-7 and V is TRBV2; no definite D call. Germline CDR1 and CDR2: SNHLY and FYNNEI. CDR3 length equals 12 residues. V was clipped by 3 bases and J by 1 base, with 4 bases between them. The CDR3 region is CASSDLSYEQYF. The CDR3 DNA reads as TGTGCCAGCAGTGACCTATCCTACGAGCAGTACTTC. The complete variable domain, with remaining parts taken from reference TRBV2 and TRBJ2-7, reads EPEVTQTPSHQVTQMGQEVILRCVPISNHLYFYWYRQILGQKVEFLVSFYNNEISEKSEIFDDQFSVERPDGSNFTLKIRSTKLEDSAMYFCASSDLSYEQYFGPGTRLTVT.

CDR3 sequence: CASSEWRNTEAFF. CDR3 sequence (DNA): TGTGCCAGCAGTGAGTGGAGGAACACTGAAGCTTTCTTT. The genes are TRBV2 and TRBJ1-1; D remains ambiguous. Germline V lookup: CDR1 SNHLY, CDR2 FYNNEI. Trimming stripped 3 bases from V and 1 base from J, with 6 bases between. CDR3 length: 13 residues.

This clone was recorded only once. The rearrangement links TRBV5-6 to TRBJ2-5, with a tentative D call TRBD1 (6 bases). The J call may be faulty, since TRBJ2-7 better matches the DNA end. Germline V lookup: CDR1 SGHDT, CDR2 YYEEEE. CDR3 length: 12 residues. This chain's CDR3 is CASSRGNYEQYF. In DNA form, the CDR3 reads TGTGCCAGCAGCAGGGGGAATTACGAGCAGTACTTC.